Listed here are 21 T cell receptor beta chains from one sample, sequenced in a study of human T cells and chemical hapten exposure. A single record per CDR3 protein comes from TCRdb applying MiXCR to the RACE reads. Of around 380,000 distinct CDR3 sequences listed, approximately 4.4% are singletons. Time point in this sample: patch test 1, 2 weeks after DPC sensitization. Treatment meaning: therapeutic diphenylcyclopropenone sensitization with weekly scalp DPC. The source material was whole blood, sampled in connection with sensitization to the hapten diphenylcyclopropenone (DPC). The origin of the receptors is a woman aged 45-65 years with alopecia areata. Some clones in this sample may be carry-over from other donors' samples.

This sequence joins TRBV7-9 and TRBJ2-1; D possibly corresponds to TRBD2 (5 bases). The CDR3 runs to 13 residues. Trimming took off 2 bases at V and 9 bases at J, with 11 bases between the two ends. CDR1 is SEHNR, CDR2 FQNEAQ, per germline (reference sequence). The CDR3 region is CASSLRGEGEQFF. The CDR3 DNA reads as TGTGCCAGCAGCTTAAGAGGAGAGGGTGAGCAGTTCTTC.

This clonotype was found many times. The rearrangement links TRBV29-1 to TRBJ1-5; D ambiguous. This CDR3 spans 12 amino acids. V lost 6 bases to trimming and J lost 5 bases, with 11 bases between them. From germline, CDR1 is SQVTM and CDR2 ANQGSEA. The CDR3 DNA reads TGCAGCGTCGCCGAAGGAGATCAGCCCCAGCATTTT. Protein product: CSVAEGDQPQHF. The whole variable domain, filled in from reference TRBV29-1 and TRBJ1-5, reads SAVISQKPSRDICQRGTSLTIQCQVDSQVTMMFWYRQQPGQSLTLIATANQGSEATYESGFVIDKFPISRPNLTFSTLTVSNMSPEDSSIYLCSVAEGDQPQHFGDGTRLSIL.

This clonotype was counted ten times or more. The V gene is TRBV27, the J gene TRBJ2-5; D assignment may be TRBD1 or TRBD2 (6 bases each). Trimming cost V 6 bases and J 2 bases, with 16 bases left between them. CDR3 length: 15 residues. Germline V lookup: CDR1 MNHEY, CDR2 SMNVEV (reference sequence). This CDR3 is CASRRFGGPQETQYF. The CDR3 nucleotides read TGTGCCAGCAGGCGTTTTGGGGGGCCACAAGAGACCCAGTACTTC.

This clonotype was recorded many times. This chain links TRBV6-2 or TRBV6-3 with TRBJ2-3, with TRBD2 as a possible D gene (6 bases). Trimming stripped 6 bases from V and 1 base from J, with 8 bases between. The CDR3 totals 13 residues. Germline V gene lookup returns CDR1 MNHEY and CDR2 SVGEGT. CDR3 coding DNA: TGTGCCAGCAGACCTAGCGGCACAGATACGCAGTATTTT. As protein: CASRPSGTDTQYF.

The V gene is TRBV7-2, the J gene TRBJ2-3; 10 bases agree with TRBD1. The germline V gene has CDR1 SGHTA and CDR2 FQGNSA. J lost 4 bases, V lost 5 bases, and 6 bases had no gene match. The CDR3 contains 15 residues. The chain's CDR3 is CASSQLGQGPDTQYF. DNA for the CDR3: TGTGCCAGCAGCCAGCTGGGACAGGGGCCAGATACGCAGTATTTT.

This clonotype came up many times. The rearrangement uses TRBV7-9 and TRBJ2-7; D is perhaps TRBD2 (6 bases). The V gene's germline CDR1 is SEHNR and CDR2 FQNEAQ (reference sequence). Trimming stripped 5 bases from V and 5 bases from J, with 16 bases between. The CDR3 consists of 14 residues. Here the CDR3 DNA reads TGTGCCAGCAGCCCCGGGACTTCCGGGGACGAGCAGTACTTC. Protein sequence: CASSPGTSGDEQYF.

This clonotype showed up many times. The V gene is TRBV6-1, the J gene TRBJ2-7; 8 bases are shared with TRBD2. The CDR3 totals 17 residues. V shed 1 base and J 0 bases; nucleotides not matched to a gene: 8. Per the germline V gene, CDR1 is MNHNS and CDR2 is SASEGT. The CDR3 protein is CASSEEDSGESSYEQYF. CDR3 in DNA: TGTGCCAGCAGTGAAGAGGATAGCGGGGAGAGCTCCTACGAGCAGTACTTC.

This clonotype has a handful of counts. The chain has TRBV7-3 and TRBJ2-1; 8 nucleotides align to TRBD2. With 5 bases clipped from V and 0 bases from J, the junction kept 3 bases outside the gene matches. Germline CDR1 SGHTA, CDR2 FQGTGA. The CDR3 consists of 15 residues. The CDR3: CASSHSGASYNEQFF. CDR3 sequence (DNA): TGTGCCAGCAGCCATAGCGGGGCCTCCTACAATGAGCAGTTCTTC.

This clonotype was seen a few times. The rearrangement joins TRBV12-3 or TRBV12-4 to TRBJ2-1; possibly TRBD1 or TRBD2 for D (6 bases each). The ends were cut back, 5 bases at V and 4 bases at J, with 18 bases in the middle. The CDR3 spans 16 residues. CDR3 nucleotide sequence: TGTGCCAGCAGTCCCCCGGGGGCAAGGGGTTACAATGAGCAGTTCTTC. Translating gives CASSPPGARGYNEQFF.

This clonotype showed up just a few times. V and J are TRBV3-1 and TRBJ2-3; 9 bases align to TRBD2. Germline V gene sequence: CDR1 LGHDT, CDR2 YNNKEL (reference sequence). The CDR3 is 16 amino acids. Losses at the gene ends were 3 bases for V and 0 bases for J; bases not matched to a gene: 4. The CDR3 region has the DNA TGTGCCAGCAGCCAGTTAGCGGGGGCCAGCACAGATACGCAGTATTTT. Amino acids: CASSQLAGASTDTQYF.

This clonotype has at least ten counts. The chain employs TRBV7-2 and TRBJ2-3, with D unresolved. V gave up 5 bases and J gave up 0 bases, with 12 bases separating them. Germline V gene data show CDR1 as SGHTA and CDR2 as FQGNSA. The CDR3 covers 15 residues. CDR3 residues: CASSLVTVSTDTQYF. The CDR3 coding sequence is TGTGCCAGCAGCCTCGTCACGGTTAGCACAGATACGCAGTATTTT.

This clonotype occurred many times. CDR3 loop: CASSGSREGPEQYF. The CDR3 DNA reads TGTGCCAGCAGCGGGTCCAGGGAGGGGCCCGAGCAGTACTTC. V and J are TRBV7-8 and TRBJ2-7; 7 positions match TRBD2. Germline V gene lookup returns CDR1 SGHVS and CDR2 FQNEAQ. This CDR3 is 14 amino acids long. V shed 5 bases, J shed 6 bases, and the junction held 10 bases outside the gene matches.

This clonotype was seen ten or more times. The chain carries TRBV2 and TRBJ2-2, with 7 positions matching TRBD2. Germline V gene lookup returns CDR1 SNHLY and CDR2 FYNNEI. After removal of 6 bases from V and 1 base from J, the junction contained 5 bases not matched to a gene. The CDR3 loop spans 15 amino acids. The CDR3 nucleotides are TGTGCCAGCAGGGAACAGCGGGAGAACACCGGGGAGCTGTTTTTT. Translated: CASREQRENTGELFF. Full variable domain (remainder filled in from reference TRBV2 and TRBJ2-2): EPEVTQTPSHQVTQMGQEVILRCVPISNHLYFYWYRQILGQKVEFLVSFYNNEISEKSEIFDDQFSVERPDGSNFTLKIRSTKLEDSAMYFCASREQRENTGELFFGEGSRLTVL.

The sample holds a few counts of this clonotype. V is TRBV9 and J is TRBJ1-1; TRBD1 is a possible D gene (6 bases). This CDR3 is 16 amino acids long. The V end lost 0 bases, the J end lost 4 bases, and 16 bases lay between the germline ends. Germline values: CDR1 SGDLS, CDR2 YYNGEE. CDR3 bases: TGTGCCAGCAGCGTAGTGTGGAGTGAGGGGGGCACTGAAGCTTTCTTT. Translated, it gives CASSVVWSEGGTEAFF.

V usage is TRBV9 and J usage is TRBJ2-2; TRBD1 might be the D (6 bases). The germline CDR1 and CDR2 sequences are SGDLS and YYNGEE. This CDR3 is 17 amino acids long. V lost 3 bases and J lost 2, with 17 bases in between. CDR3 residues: CASSGGVRGPNTGELFF. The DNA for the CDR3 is TGTGCCAGCAGCGGAGGGGTCAGGGGCCCCAACACCGGGGAGCTGTTTTTT.

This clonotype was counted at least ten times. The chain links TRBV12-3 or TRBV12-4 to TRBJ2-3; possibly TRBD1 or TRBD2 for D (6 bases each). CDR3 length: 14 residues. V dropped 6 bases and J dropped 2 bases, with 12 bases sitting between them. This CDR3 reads CASRRDISTDTQYF. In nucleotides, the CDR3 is TGTGCCAGCAGGCGGGACATATCCACAGATACGCAGTATTTT.

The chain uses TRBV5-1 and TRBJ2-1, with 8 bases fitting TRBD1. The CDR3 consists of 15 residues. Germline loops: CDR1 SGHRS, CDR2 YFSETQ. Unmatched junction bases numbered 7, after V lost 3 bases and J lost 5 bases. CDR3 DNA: TGCGCCAGCAGCTCAGTGGGACAGGTAAACAATGAGCAGTTCTTC. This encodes CASSSVGQVNNEQFF. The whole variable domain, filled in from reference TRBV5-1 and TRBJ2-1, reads KAGVTQTPRYLIKTRGQQVTLSCSPISGHRSVSWYQQTPGQGLQFLFEYFSETQRNKGNFPGRFSGRQFSNSRSEMNVSTLELGDSALYLCASSSVGQVNNEQFFGPGTRLTVL.

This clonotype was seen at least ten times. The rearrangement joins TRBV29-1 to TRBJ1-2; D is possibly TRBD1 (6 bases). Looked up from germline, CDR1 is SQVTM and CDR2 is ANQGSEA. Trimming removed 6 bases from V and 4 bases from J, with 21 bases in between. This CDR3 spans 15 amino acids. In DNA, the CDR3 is TGCAGCGTCAAGGTGGAGGGGGTCGGAGGCTATGGCTACACCTTC. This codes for CSVKVEGVGGYGYTF.

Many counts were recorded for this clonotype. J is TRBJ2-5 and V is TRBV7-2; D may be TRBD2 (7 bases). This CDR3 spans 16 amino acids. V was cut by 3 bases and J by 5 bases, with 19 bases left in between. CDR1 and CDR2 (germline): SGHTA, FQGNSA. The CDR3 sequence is CASSFPSRGGGETQYF. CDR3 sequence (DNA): TGTGCCAGCAGCTTCCCTTCAAGGGGGGGCGGGGAGACCCAGTACTTC.

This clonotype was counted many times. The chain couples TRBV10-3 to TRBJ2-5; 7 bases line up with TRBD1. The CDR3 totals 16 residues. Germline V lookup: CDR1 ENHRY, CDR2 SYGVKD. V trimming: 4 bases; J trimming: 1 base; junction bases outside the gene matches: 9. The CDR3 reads CAISASYTGVQETQYF. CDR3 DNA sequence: TGTGCCATCAGTGCCAGCTATACAGGGGTCCAAGAGACCCAGTACTTC.

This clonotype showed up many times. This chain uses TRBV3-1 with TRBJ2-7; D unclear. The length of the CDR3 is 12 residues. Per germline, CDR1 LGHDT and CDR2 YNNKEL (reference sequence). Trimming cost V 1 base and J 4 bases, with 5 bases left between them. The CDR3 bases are TGTGCCAGCAGCCAAGGCCCTTACGAGCAGTACTTC. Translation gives CASSQGPYEQYF.